The clone carrying this TCR beta chain came up once. The antigen is unknown. This sample was included in a study of identifying expanded T cells in peripheral blood. Assay used: immunoSEQ multiplex PCR; TCRdb lists only in-frame clones, some missing. The sample has about 130,000 clones; 70% to 90% are singletons. Findings and limits, study-wide: Across healthy donors, higher total template counts meant significantly greater approximately 2-week count variance.

Collection occurred without any documented infections or immune events in donors. The material sequenced was blood. This clonotype was obtained from a person aged 18 to 70 in good health.

CDR3 in DNA: TGTGCCAGCAGTGGCGGAGACGTCGCTAATGAAAAACTGTTTTTT. It yields the protein CASSGGDVANEKLFF. The V call is TRBV6-1, the J call TRBJ1-4; D is unresolved. Germline CDR1 MNHNS, CDR2 SASEGT. V gave up 4 bases and J gave up 3 bases, with 12 bases separating them. CDR3 length: 15 residues.